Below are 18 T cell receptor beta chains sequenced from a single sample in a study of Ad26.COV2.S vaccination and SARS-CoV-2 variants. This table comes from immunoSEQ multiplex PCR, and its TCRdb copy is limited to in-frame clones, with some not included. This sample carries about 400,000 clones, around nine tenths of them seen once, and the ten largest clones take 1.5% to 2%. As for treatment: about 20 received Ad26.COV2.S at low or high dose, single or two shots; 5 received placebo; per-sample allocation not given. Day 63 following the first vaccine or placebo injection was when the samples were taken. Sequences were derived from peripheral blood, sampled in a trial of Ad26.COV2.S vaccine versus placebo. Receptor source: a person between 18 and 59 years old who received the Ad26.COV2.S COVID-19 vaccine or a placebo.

The CDR3 spells CASSLGGTSLGNEQFF. Here the CDR3 DNA reads TGCGCCAGCAGCTTGGGGGGGACTAGTCTAGGCAATGAGCAGTTCTTC. The V and J genes are TRBV5-1 and TRBJ2-1; 8 nucleotides agree with TRBD2. Germline V gene sequence: CDR1 SGHRS, CDR2 YFSETQ. The CDR3 is 16 amino acids. V lost 0 bases, J lost 6 bases, and 8 bases stayed unmatched.

In DNA form, the CDR3 reads TGTGCCAGCAGCGCCAGAATCGGGACAAGCAATCAGCCCCAGCATTTT. Encoded protein: CASSARIGTSNQPQHF. The chain has TRBV11-2 and TRBJ1-5; TRBD1 might be the D (6 bases). Trimming left V 5 bases short and J 1 base short, with 15 bases between. Germline values: CDR1 SGHAT, CDR2 FQNNGV. This CDR3 region has 16 residues.

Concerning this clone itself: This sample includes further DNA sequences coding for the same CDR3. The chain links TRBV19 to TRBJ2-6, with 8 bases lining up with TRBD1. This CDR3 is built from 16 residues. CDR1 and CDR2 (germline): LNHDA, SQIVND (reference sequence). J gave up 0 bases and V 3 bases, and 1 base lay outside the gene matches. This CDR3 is CASSIRGPSGANVLTF. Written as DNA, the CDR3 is TGTGCCAGTAGTATCAGGGGGCCCTCTGGGGCCAACGTCCTGACTTTC.

The DNA for the CDR3 is TGTGCCAGTAGCCCCAGGGACCCGCTTTCACCCCTCCACTTT. This codes for CASSPRDPLSPLHF. This sequence joins TRBV19 and TRBJ1-6, with D possibly being TRBD1 (5 bases). Germline CDR1 reads LNHDA; CDR2 reads SQIVND (reference sequence). V dropped 6 bases and J dropped 9 bases, with 15 bases sitting between them. The length of the CDR3 is 14 residues.

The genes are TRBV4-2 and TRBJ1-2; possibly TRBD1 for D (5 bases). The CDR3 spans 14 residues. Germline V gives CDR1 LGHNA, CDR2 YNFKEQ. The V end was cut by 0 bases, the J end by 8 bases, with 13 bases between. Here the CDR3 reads CASSQERMRGGYTF. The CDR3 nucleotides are TGTGCCAGCAGCCAAGAGAGGATGCGGGGCGGCTACACCTTC.

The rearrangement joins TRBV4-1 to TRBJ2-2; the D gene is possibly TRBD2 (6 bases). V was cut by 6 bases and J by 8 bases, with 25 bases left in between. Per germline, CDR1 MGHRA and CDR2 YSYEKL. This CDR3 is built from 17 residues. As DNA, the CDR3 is TGCGCCAGCAGTCACAACAAACATAGCGGATCCACGGGGGAGCTGTTTTTT. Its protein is CASSHNKHSGSTGELFF.

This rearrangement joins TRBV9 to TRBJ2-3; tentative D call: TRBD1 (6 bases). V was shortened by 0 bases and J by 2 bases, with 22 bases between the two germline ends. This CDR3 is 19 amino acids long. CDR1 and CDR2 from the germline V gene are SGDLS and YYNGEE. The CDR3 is CASSVDPRRGGKNTDTQYF. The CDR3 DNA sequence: TGTGCCAGCAGCGTAGACCCCCGCCGTGGGGGCAAGAACACAGATACGCAGTATTTT.

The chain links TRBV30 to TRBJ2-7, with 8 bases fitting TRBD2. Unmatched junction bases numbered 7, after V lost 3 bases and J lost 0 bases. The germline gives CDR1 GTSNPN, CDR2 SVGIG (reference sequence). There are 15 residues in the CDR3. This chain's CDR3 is CAWRESGSTSYEQYF. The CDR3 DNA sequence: TGTGCCTGGAGGGAGAGCGGGAGTACCTCCTACGAGCAGTACTTC.

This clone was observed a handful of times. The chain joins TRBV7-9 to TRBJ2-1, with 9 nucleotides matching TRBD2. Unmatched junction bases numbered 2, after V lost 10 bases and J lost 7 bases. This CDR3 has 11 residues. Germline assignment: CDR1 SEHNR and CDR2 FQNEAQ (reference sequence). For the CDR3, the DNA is TGTGCCACCGGACTAGCGAATGAGCAGTTCTTC. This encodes CATGLANEQFF.

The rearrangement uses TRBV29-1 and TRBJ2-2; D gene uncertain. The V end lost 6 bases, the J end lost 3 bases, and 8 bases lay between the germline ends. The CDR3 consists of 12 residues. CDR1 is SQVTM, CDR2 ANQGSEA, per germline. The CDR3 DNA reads TGCAGCGTCTACCTCCACACCGGGGAGCTGTTTTTT. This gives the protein CSVYLHTGELFF.

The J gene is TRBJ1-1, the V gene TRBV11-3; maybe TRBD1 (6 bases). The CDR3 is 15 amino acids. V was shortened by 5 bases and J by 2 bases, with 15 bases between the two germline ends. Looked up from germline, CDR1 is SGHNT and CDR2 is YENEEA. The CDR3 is CASSTRGGLNTEAFF. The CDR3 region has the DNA TGTGCCAGCAGCACTCGCGGGGGGCTTAACACTGAAGCTTTCTTT.

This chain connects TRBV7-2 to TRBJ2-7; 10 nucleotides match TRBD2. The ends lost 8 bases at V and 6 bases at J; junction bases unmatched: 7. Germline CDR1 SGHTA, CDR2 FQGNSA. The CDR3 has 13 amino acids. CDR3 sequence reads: CASSAGGHGEQYF. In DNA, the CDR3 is TGTGCCAGCTCAGCGGGAGGGCACGGCGAGCAGTACTTC.

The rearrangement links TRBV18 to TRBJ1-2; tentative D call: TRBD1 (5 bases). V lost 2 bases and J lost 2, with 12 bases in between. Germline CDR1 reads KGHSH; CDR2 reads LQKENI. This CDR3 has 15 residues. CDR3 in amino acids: CASSPTPDSNYGYTF. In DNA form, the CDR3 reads TGTGCCAGCTCACCAACCCCTGACAGCAACTATGGCTACACCTTC.

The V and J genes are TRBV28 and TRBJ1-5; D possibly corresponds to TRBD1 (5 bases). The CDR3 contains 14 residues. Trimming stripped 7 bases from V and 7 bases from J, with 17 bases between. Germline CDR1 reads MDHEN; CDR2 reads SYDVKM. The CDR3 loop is CASIRAGTGQPQHF. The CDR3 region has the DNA TGTGCCAGCATTCGGGCAGGGACGGGCCAGCCCCAGCATTTT.

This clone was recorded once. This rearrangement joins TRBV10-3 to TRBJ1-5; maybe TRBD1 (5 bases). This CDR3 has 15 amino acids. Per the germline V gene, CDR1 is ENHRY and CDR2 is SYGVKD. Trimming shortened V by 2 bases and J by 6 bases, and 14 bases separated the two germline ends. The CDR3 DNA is TGTGCCATCAGTGAGAACCAGGGAGGACGTCAGCCCCAGCATTTT. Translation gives CAISENQGGRQPQHF.

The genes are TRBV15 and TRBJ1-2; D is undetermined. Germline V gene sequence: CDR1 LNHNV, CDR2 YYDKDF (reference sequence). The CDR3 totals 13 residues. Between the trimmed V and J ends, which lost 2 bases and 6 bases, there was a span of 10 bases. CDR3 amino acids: CATSRYEGNGYTF. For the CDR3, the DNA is TGTGCCACCAGCAGATACGAGGGAAATGGCTACACCTTC.

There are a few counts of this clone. The CDR3 region is CATSDSPPEAVGTQYF. CDR3 nucleotides: TGTGCCACCAGTGATTCCCCACCAGAGGCCGTGGGGACCCAGTACTTC. The gene calls are TRBV24-1 and TRBJ2-5; D unclear. From germline, CDR1 is KGHDR and CDR2 SFDVKD. The CDR3 has 16 amino acids. V was cut by 2 bases and J by 7 bases, with 19 bases left in between.

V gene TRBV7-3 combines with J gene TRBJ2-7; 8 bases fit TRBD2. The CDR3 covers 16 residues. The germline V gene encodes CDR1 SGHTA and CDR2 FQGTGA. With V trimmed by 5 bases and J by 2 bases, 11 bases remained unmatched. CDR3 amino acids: CASSVGNGRAPYEQYF. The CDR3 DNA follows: TGTGCCAGCAGCGTCGGGAACGGGAGGGCCCCCTACGAGCAGTACTTC. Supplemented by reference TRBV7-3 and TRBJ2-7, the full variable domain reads GAGVSQTPSNKVTEKGKYVELRCDPISGHTALYWYRQSLGQGPEFLIYFQGTGAADDSGLPNDRFFAVRPEGSVSTLKIQRTERGDSAVYLCASSVGNGRAPYEQYFGPGTRLTVT.